The 5 T cell receptor beta chains reported below all come from one sample, sequenced in a study of T-cell memory formation after mild COVID-19. TCRdb passed the 5' RACE reads through MiXCR, listing each CDR3 protein once. The profile shows about 390,000 distinct CDR3 sequences, roughly 15% of them singletons. Material: PBMCs or a T cell subset sorted from them (not recorded which). The receptors were gathered from a young man who had mild COVID-19 (a few samples of this study predate the infection). Cell type and time point are not known.

V gene TRBV6-2 or TRBV6-3 combines with J gene TRBJ2-1, with TRBD2 matching 12 bases. The CDR3 is 16 amino acids. CDR1 is MNHEY, CDR2 SVGEGT, per germline. V gave up 0 bases and J gave up 6 bases; unmatched junction bases: 3. The CDR3 nucleotides read TGTGCCAGCAGTTACTCCCTAGCGGGGGGGGTCAATGAGCAGTTCTTC. It yields the protein CASSYSLAGGVNEQFF.

The chain combines TRBV4-3 with TRBJ1-2; D call uncertain. The CDR3 runs to 14 residues. Per the germline V gene, CDR1 is LGHNA and CDR2 is YSLEER. V shed 4 bases and J shed 0 bases, with 9 bases lying between them. The CDR3 loop is CASSRTEANYGYTF. The CDR3 coding sequence is TGCGCCAGCAGCCGGACTGAAGCTAACTATGGCTACACCTTC.

The chain recombines TRBV24-1 with TRBJ1-5; D unresolved. V lost 2 bases and J lost 3, with 13 bases in between. This CDR3 comprises 16 residues. The germline CDR1 and CDR2 sequences are KGHDR and SFDVKD. As DNA, the CDR3 is TGTGCCACCAGTGATTCTCCCGGGCCCGTCAATCAGCCCCAGCATTTT. It is translated as CATSDSPGPVNQPQHF.

The chain combines TRBV4-1 with TRBJ2-4; D is uncertain. V lost 1 base to trimming and J lost 8 bases, with 15 bases between them. This CDR3 comprises 15 residues. The germline CDR1 and CDR2 sequences are MGHRA and YSYEKL. The CDR3 loop is CASSQVLGVDDIQYF. DNA for the CDR3: TGCGCCAGCAGCCAAGTCCTGGGCGTAGATGACATTCAGTACTTC.

A few counts support this clonotype. The J gene is TRBJ1-6, the V gene TRBV11-1, with TRBD1 matching 7 bases. CDR3 length: 15 amino acids. The V and J ends lost 5 bases and 7 bases, in that order; junction bases with no gene match: 8. Germline V gene data show CDR1 as SGHAT and CDR2 as FQDESV (reference sequence). The DNA of the CDR3 is TGTGCCAGCAGCCGCCGACAGGGCTGGAATTCACCCCTCCACTTT. Encoded protein: CASSRRQGWNSPLHF.